The 29 T cell receptor beta chains below come from one sample, sequenced in a study of blood T cell repertoires in COVID-19. Some clones are missing from TCRdb's copy, which holds only in-frame ones; the method was immunoSEQ multiplex PCR. The profile covers around 130,000 clones, with almost 85% appearing a single time and roughly 3.4% taken by the ten largest. Sequencing was done on a sample of PBMCs or T cells enriched from blood (not recorded which). Every receptor here comes from a woman aged 50 to 60 with acute COVID-19.

The chain joins TRBV19 to TRBJ2-1; 9 bases line up with TRBD2. CDR3 size: 15 residues. The ends lost 1 base at V and 6 bases at J; junction bases unmatched: 4. In germline, CDR1 is LNHDA, CDR2 SQIVND (reference sequence). Here the CDR3 reads CASSIGGRVRNEQFF. CDR3 DNA: TGTGCCAGTAGTATAGGCGGGAGGGTTCGCAATGAGCAGTTCTTC. Full variable domain (missing parts from reference TRBV19 and TRBJ2-1): DGGITQSPKYLFRKEGQNVTLSCEQNLNHDAMYWYRQDPGQGLRLIYYSQIVNDFQKGDIAEGYSVSREKKESFPLTVTSAQKNPTAFYLCASSIGGRVRNEQFFGPGTRLTVL.

The chain is built from TRBV19 and TRBJ1-4, with a possible D match to TRBD1 (6 bases). This CDR3 is 14 amino acids long. Per the germline V gene, CDR1 is LNHDA and CDR2 is SQIVND (reference sequence). The V and J ends lost 7 bases and 5 bases respectively, with 14 bases between them. This CDR3 reads CASNNQGFNEKLFF. The DNA for the CDR3 is TGTGCCAGTAATAACCAGGGGTTCAATGAAAAACTGTTTTTT.

The gene calls are TRBV30 and TRBJ2-5; D unclear. Germline V gene data show CDR1 as GTSNPN and CDR2 as SVGIG (reference sequence). This CDR3 is built from 12 residues. Trimming left V 4 bases short and J 4 bases short, with 10 bases between. CDR3 coding DNA: TGTGCCTGGACCAGAGACACAGAGACCCAGTACTTC. It codes for CAWTRDTETQYF.

This sequence joins TRBV7-9 and TRBJ2-4; TRBD1 might be the D (5 bases). CDR1 and CDR2 from the germline V gene are SEHNR and FQNEAQ (reference sequence). The ends were cut back, 4 bases at V and 1 base at J, with 14 bases in the middle. This CDR3 contains 16 residues. The CDR3: CASSSAQVTAKNIQYF. The CDR3 nucleotides read TGTGCCAGCAGCTCGGCACAGGTTACCGCCAAAAACATTCAGTACTTC.

The chain is built from TRBV19 and TRBJ1-1; possible D gene TRBD1, 5 bases. Trimming took 3 bases from V and 5 from J, leaving 10 bases between them. Per the germline V gene, CDR1 is LNHDA and CDR2 is SQIVND (reference sequence). The CDR3 loop spans 13 amino acids. The CDR3 DNA sequence: TGTGCCAGTAGTATTACGGGGGGGACTGAAGCTTTCTTT. Translation gives CASSITGGTEAFF.

The chain links TRBV4-3 to TRBJ1-2, with TRBD1 matching over 7 bases. The V gene end was trimmed by 3 bases and the J gene end by 8 bases; junction bases not matched to a gene: 12. Germline assignment: CDR1 LGHNA and CDR2 YSLEER. The CDR3 runs 15 residues. CDR3 amino acids: CASSHNRGSWQGYTF. The CDR3 DNA sequence: TGCGCCAGCAGCCATAACAGGGGATCGTGGCAAGGCTACACCTTC.

This rearrangement joins TRBV7-2 to TRBJ2-3, with 7 bases aligning to TRBD1. V shed 6 bases and J 1 base; nucleotides not matched to a gene: 7. The CDR3 extends over 15 amino acids. Germline V gene data show CDR1 as SGHTA and CDR2 as FQGNSA. The CDR3 bases are TGTGCCAGCAGTTATAGACAGGGACGCACAGATACGCAGTATTTT. Encoded protein: CASSYRQGRTDTQYF.

The chain combines TRBV19 with TRBJ1-5; possibly TRBD1 for D (5 bases). V lost 4 bases to trimming and J lost 1 base, with 11 bases between them. The CDR3 runs 15 residues. The germline CDR1 and CDR2 sequences are LNHDA and SQIVND (reference sequence). CDR3 sequence: CASSTGQMSNQPQHF. For the CDR3, the DNA is TGTGCCAGTAGTACCGGACAAATGAGCAATCAGCCCCAGCATTTT. Variable domain in full (rest from reference TRBV19 and TRBJ1-5): DGGITQSPKYLFRKEGQNVTLSCEQNLNHDAMYWYRQDPGQGLRLIYYSQIVNDFQKGDIAEGYSVSREKKESFPLTVTSAQKNPTAFYLCASSTGQMSNQPQHFGDGTRLSIL.

The chain carries TRBV6-1 and TRBJ1-3; D might be TRBD1 (5 bases). CDR1 is MNHNS, CDR2 SASEGT, per germline. The CDR3 covers 16 residues. V shed 4 bases and J shed 2 bases, with 15 bases lying between them. The CDR3 DNA reads TGTGCCAGCAGTGCGCAGGGCCCTGACACTGGAAACACCATATATTTT. Protein: CASSAQGPDTGNTIYF.

V usage is TRBV7-8 and J usage is TRBJ2-4, with TRBD1 matching 9 bases. J gave up 7 bases and V 4 bases, and 11 bases lay outside the gene matches. Per the germline V gene, CDR1 is SGHVS and CDR2 is FQNEAQ. CDR3 length equals 16 residues. The CDR3 loop is CASSSSTGGSGNIQYF. The CDR3 DNA reads as TGTGCCAGCAGCTCCTCCACAGGGGGCTCGGGGAACATTCAGTACTTC.

This clone was seen once. The chain couples TRBV29-1 to TRBJ2-1, with 13 bases aligning to TRBD2. V gave up 2 bases and J gave up 7 bases; unmatched junction bases: 8. CDR1 SQVTM and CDR2 ANQGSEA come from the germline V gene. The CDR3 sequence is 16 residues long. This CDR3 reads CSVEYESGLAGNEQFF. The CDR3 coding sequence is TGCAGCGTTGAATACGAATCGGGACTAGCGGGGAATGAGCAGTTCTTC.

This clone was seen only once. The V call is TRBV28, the J call TRBJ2-3; TRBD1 is a possible D gene (6 bases). This CDR3 is 15 amino acids long. Germline CDR1 MDHEN, CDR2 SYDVKM. V was trimmed by 7 bases and J by 2 bases, leaving 16 bases between them. CDR3 amino acids: CASTPPQGHTDTQYF. In DNA, the CDR3 is TGTGCCAGCACCCCCCCGCAGGGGCACACAGATACGCAGTATTTT. Using reference TRBV28 and TRBJ2-3 for the parts outside the CDR3, the full variable domain is DVKVTQSSRYLVKRTGEKVFLECVQDMDHENMFWYRQDPGLGLRLIYFSYDVKMKEKGDIPEGYSVSREKKERFSLILESASTNQTSMYLCASTPPQGHTDTQYFGPGTRLTVL.

The chain uses TRBV7-6 and TRBJ2-7; the match to TRBD2 covers 7 bases. Trimming took 5 bases from V and 5 from J; bases not matched to a gene: 9. The CDR3 loop spans 14 amino acids. Germline loops: CDR1 SGHVS, CDR2 FNYEAQ. The CDR3 sequence: CASSPTWRENEQYF. The CDR3 DNA reads TGTGCCAGCAGCCCAACATGGCGGGAGAACGAGCAGTACTTC.

The J gene is TRBJ2-5, the V gene TRBV6-5, with TRBD2 matching over 7 bases. Germline CDR1 is MNHEY and CDR2 is SVGAGI. Trimming at V came to 0 bases and at J to 0 bases, leaving 4 bases not matched to a gene. This CDR3 comprises 16 residues. The CDR3 protein is CASSYSLAVYQETQYF. The CDR3 DNA follows: TGTGCCAGCAGTTACTCCCTAGCGGTTTACCAAGAGACCCAGTACTTC.

V gene TRBV21-1 combines with J gene TRBJ1-2; no DNA check was done on the table's D call, TRBD1. TRBV21-1 is shown as a pseudogene. The CDR3 spans 15 residues. CDR3 DNA: TGTGCCAGCAGCAAAGGAGGGACAGGGGTATCCGACTACACCTTC. The encoded protein is CASSKGGTGVSDYTF.

The chain combines TRBV7-6 with TRBJ2-7; a possible D gene is TRBD2 (6 bases). This CDR3 spans 16 amino acids. Germline V gene lookup returns CDR1 SGHVS and CDR2 FNYEAQ. The germline V and J ends were trimmed by 1 base and 7 bases, with 20 bases remaining between them. The CDR3, as DNA: TGTGCCAGCAGCTTAGGCCCCGCGCGGAGGGCGGGGGAGCAGTACTTC. Amino acids: CASSLGPARRAGEQYF.

The chain carries TRBV25-1 and TRBJ1-6; D gene uncertain. Looked up from germline, CDR1 is MGHDK and CDR2 is SYGVNS. The germline V and J ends were trimmed by 6 bases and 14 bases, with 14 bases remaining between them. The CDR3 has 12 amino acids. For the CDR3, the DNA is TGTGCCAGCAGAAACGGGGAGAGGGCCCTCCACTTT. This encodes CASRNGERALHF.

The rearrangement joins TRBV21-1 to TRBJ1-1; the DNA was not compared with TRBD1, the D call given in the table. TRBV21-1 is annotated as a pseudogene. The CDR3 totals 17 residues. The CDR3 is CASDRQTGDRENTEAFF. DNA for the CDR3: TGTGCCAGCGACCGGCAAACGGGGGACAGGGAGAACACTGAAGCTTTCTTT.

The chain recombines TRBV6-6 with TRBJ2-1; no clear D. Trimming pared 4 bases from V and 10 bases from J, leaving 11 bases between. This CDR3 spans 12 amino acids. CDR1 is MNHNY, CDR2 SVGAGI, per germline (reference sequence). This CDR3 reads CASSFTSVEQFF. In DNA, the CDR3 is TGTGCCAGCAGTTTTACCTCGGTGGAGCAGTTCTTC.

The J gene is TRBJ2-3, the V gene TRBV9; 8 bases agree with TRBD1. Trimming took 3 bases from V and 3 from J; bases not matched to a gene: 6. CDR3 size: 15 residues. Germline V gene data show CDR1 as SGDLS and CDR2 as YYNGEE. The DNA of the CDR3 is TGTGCCAGCAGCGCCCCGGGACAGGTTACAGATACGCAGTATTTT. Amino acids: CASSAPGQVTDTQYF.

DNA for the CDR3: TGTGCCAGCAGCGGGGGACAGGGCGGTAATGAAAAACTGTTTTTT. Translated, it gives CASSGGQGGNEKLFF. The gene calls are TRBV5-4 and TRBJ1-4, with 9 bases fitting TRBD1. The CDR3 has 15 amino acids. V lost 4 bases and J lost 4; bases outside the gene matches: 5. The germline CDR1 and CDR2 sequences are SGHNT and YYREEE (reference sequence).

The chain carries TRBV19 and TRBJ2-2; 8 nucleotides agree with TRBD1. CDR3 length: 17 residues. After removal of 3 bases from V and 4 bases from J, the junction contained 10 bases not matched to a gene. Germline V CDR1 and CDR2: LNHDA, SQIVND (reference sequence). As DNA, the CDR3 is TGTGCCAGTAGTATCCACTGGTCGACAGGGGCCACCGGGGAGCTGTTTTTT. This gives the protein CASSIHWSTGATGELFF.

This clone was detected only once. The genes are TRBV21-1 and TRBJ2-5; the table's D call, TRBD2, has no DNA check behind it. TRBV21-1 constitutes a pseudogene. The CDR3 totals 15 residues. CDR3 nucleotides: TGTGCCAGCAGCAAAACGACTAGCGGGACGGAGACCCAGTACTTC. This encodes CASSKTTSGTETQYF.

The chain recombines TRBV7-3 with TRBJ1-3, with D tentatively TRBD1 (6 bases). V was shortened by 3 bases and J by 4 bases, with 7 bases between the two germline ends. The CDR3 has 13 amino acids. The germline CDR1 and CDR2 sequences are SGHTA and FQGTGA. CDR3 in amino acids: CASSLGAGNTIYF. The CDR3 bases are TGTGCCAGCAGCTTGGGGGCGGGAAACACCATATATTTT.

This chain joins TRBV19 and TRBJ2-1; 12 bases line up with TRBD2. With 8 bases clipped from V and 5 bases from J, the junction kept 1 base outside the gene matches. Germline V CDR1 and CDR2: LNHDA, SQIVND (reference sequence). The CDR3 sequence is 13 residues long. Here the CDR3 reads CASRLAGDNEQFF. CDR3 DNA sequence: TGTGCCAGTCGACTAGCGGGGGACAATGAGCAGTTCTTC.

This chain joins TRBV6-5 and TRBJ2-1, with 8 bases lining up with TRBD1. Germline V gives CDR1 MNHEY, CDR2 SVGAGI. This CDR3 region has 14 residues. The ends lost 10 bases at V and 3 bases at J; junction bases unmatched: 8. The CDR3 sequence: CATAQGAFYNEQFF. The CDR3 region has the DNA TGTGCCACCGCCCAGGGGGCTTTCTACAATGAGCAGTTCTTC.

The chain combines TRBV5-6 with TRBJ2-7; weak D call: TRBD1 (7 bases). CDR3 length: 14 residues. Trimming pared 2 bases from V and 2 bases from J, leaving 11 bases between. Looked up from germline, CDR1 is SGHDT and CDR2 is YYEEEE. The CDR3 sequence: CASSFGRGAYEQYF. CDR3 nucleotide sequence: TGTGCCAGCAGCTTTGGCAGGGGGGCCTACGAGCAGTACTTC.

V and J are TRBV5-6 and TRBJ2-3, with D possibly being TRBD1 (6 bases). Trimming cost V 1 base and J 0 bases, with 12 bases left between them. The CDR3 length is 16 residues. Germline CDR1 SGHDT, CDR2 YYEEEE. The CDR3 DNA reads TGTGCCAGCAGCTTGAGGACAGACTCTAGCACAGATACGCAGTATTTT. This gives the protein CASSLRTDSSTDTQYF.

The chain links TRBV5-4 to TRBJ2-5, with 10 bases identical to TRBD2. The germline CDR1 and CDR2 sequences are SGHNT and YYREEE (reference sequence). The CDR3 sequence is 17 residues long. J lost 4 bases, V lost 2 bases, and 11 bases had no gene match. CDR3 sequence: CASSFILAGVEVETQYF. CDR3 DNA: TGTGCCAGCAGCTTTATTCTAGCGGGAGTGGAGGTAGAGACCCAGTACTTC.